This T cell receptor (beta chain) was profiled in a study of control samples from healthy donors and cancer patients. The data were produced by immunoSEQ multiplex PCR, yet TCRdb's version contains in-frame clones alone and is incomplete. Among roughly 80,000 clones listed, about 88% were seen once. The CDR3 loop spans 17 amino acids. V shed 2 bases and J shed 8 bases, with 21 bases lying between them. Germline values: CDR1 SNHLY, CDR2 FYNNEI. The sample consisted of blood. The chain uses TRBV2 and TRBJ1-4; a possible D gene is TRBD1 (5 bases). The sequence derives from a woman aged 45-65 years in good health. CDR3 amino acids: CASSERDDPSQYEKLFF. CDR3 coding DNA: TGTGCCAGCAGTGAACGGGACGACCCGAGCCAATACGAAAAACTGTTTTTT.